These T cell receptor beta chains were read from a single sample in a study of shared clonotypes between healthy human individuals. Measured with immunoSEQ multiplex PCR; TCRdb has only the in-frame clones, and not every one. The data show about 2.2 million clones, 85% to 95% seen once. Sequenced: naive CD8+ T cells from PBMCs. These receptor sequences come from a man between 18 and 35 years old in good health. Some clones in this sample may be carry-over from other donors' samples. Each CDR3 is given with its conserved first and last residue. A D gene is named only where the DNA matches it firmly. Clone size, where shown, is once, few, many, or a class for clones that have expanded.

DNA: TGTGCCAGCAGCTATGCGGGCTTCTCCTACGAGCAGTACTTC; CDR3: CASSYAGFSYEQYF; V: TRBV7-2; size: -; J: TRBJ2-7; D: -
DNA: TGTGCCAGCAGTTTCGGCTCCCCAAAGGGGGAGCTGTTTTTT; CDR3: CASSFGSPKGELFF; V: TRBV27; size: once; J: TRBJ2-2; D: -
DNA: TGTGCCAGCAGCTTAGATGCGGGGGACGAGCAGTACTTC; CDR3: CASSLDAGDEQYF; V: TRBV11-2; size: -; J: TRBJ2-7; D: TRBD2
DNA: TGCGCCAGCAGCTTAACACCGGGACTAGCGGGAGGAAATGAGCAGTTCTTC; CDR3: CASSLTPGLAGGNEQFF; V: TRBV5-1; size: -; J: TRBJ2-1; D: TRBD2
DNA: TGTGCCAGCAGGGTCCGGGACCGCTCCTACGAGCAGTACTTC; CDR3: CASRVRDRSYEQYF; V: TRBV27; size: once; J: TRBJ2-7; D: -
DNA: TGTGCCAGCAGTAACACAGGGGGCGCGGATGGCTACACCTTC; CDR3: CASSNTGGADGYTF; V: TRBV27; size: -; J: TRBJ1-2; D: TRBD1
DNA: TGTGCCAGCAGCCCAGGGGGCCTTGGGGCCAACGTCCTGACTTTC; CDR3: CASSPGGLGANVLTF; V: TRBV7-8; size: -; J: TRBJ2-6; D: TRBD1
DNA: TGTGCCAGCAGCGTAAGCGACAGGGGGCATACTGAAGCTTTCTTT; CDR3: CASSVSDRGHTEAFF; V: TRBV9; size: -; J: TRBJ1-1; D: TRBD1
DNA: TGTGCCAGCAGCCAGACTAATCAGGGCGGCTACGAGCAGTACTTC; CDR3: CASSQTNQGGYEQYF; V: TRBV14; size: -; J: TRBJ2-7; D: -
DNA: TGCGCCAGCAGCCAAGTAGCGGACTACTCCTACGAGCAGTACTTC; CDR3: CASSQVADYSYEQYF; V: TRBV4-3; size: -; J: TRBJ2-7; D: -
DNA: TGCGCCAGCAGCCAAGATAGTCCCGGGACAGCATACTACGAGCAGTACTTC; CDR3: CASSQDSPGTAYYEQYF; V: TRBV4-1; size: -; J: TRBJ2-7; D: TRBD1
DNA: TGTGCCAGCAGCTGGACACCCGGAAACACCATATATTTT; CDR3: CASSWTPGNTIYF; V: TRBV28; size: -; J: TRBJ1-3; D: -
DNA: TGCGCCAGCAGCCCCTTGAGCCGCTACGAGCAGTACTTC; CDR3: CASSPLSRYEQYF; V: TRBV4-3; size: once; J: TRBJ2-7; D: -
DNA: TGTGCCAGCAGCTTTTCCCGGGACCGCTCCTACGAGCAGTACTTC; CDR3: CASSFSRDRSYEQYF; V: TRBV7-9; size: once; J: TRBJ2-7; D: -
DNA: TGTGCCAGCAGTGATCCTAGCGGGAGGGCGATCAATGAGCAGTTCTTC; CDR3: CASSDPSGRAINEQFF; V: TRBV25-1; size: -; J: TRBJ2-1; D: TRBD2
DNA: TGTGCCAGCAACCTGGTTGGGCAGGGCTATGGCTACACCTTC; CDR3: CASNLVGQGYGYTF; V: TRBV5-6; size: -; J: TRBJ1-2; D: -
DNA: TGTGCCAGCAGCTTGGGACGGCTACGGGAGACCCAGTACTTC; CDR3: CASSLGRLRETQYF; V: TRBV5-6; size: -; J: TRBJ2-5; D: -
DNA: TGTGCCAGCAGCTCTCGGACAGGGAGCAACACTGAAGCTTTCTTT; CDR3: CASSSRTGSNTEAFF; V: TRBV7-2; size: -; J: TRBJ1-1; D: TRBD1
DNA: TGTGCCAGCAGTGAATTAGCTAGCGTCACCTACGAGCAGTACTTC; CDR3: CASSELASVTYEQYF; V: TRBV2; size: -; J: TRBJ2-7; D: -
DNA: TGCGCCAGCAGCCAAGATAGGACAGCATTGAACACTGAAGCTTTCTTT; CDR3: CASSQDRTALNTEAFF; V: TRBV4-3; size: -; J: TRBJ1-1; D: -
DNA: TGTGCCAGTAGTATGGCAGCGTCCTACGAGCAGTACTTC; CDR3: CASSMAASYEQYF; V: TRBV19; size: -; J: TRBJ2-7; D: -
DNA: TGTGCCAGCAGTCCAAGGACGAATTACTACGAGCAGTACTTC; CDR3: CASSPRTNYYEQYF; V: TRBV27; size: -; J: TRBJ2-7; D: -
DNA: TGTGCCAGCAGTCCACGAACTGATACGCAGTATTTT; CDR3: CASSPRTDTQYF; V: TRBV27; size: -; J: TRBJ2-3; D: -
DNA: TGCAGCGTCGACAGGGGGCTAGAGATGAACACTGAAGCTTTCTTT; CDR3: CSVDRGLEMNTEAFF; V: TRBV29-1; size: -; J: TRBJ1-1; D: TRBD1
DNA: TGTGCCAGCAGTGAAGGACTAGCGGAACACTACGAGCAGTACTTC; CDR3: CASSEGLAEHYEQYF; V: TRBV2; size: -; J: TRBJ2-7; D: TRBD2
DNA: TGCGCCAGCAGCTTTACTAGCTACAATGAGCAGTTCTTC; CDR3: CASSFTSYNEQFF; V: TRBV5-1; size: -; J: TRBJ2-1; D: -
DNA: TGTGCCAGCAGCGGAACTAGCGGGCCTTACGAGCAGTACTTC; CDR3: CASSGTSGPYEQYF; V: TRBV27; size: -; J: TRBJ2-7; D: TRBD2
DNA: TGTGCCAGCAGTTTAGAGGACACTGGGGCCAACGTCCTGACTTTC; CDR3: CASSLEDTGANVLTF; V: TRBV28; size: -; J: TRBJ2-6; D: -
DNA: TGTGCCAGCAGCGACCGGTGGGATACGCAGTATTTT; CDR3: CASSDRWDTQYF; V: TRBV9; size: -; J: TRBJ2-3; D: -
DNA: TGTGCCAGTAGCTCAGGTACGCGGACCCCTGACGATACGCAGTATTTT; CDR3: CASSSGTRTPDDTQYF; V: TRBV19; size: -; J: TRBJ2-3; D: -
DNA: TGTGCCAGCAGTTCGCCCTACGAGCAGTACTTC; CDR3: CASSSPYEQYF; V: TRBV28; size: -; J: TRBJ2-7; D: -
DNA: TGTGCCAGCAGCCGAGGGGGCCAGGGGGCACCGATGAACACTGAAGCTTTCTTT; CDR3: CASSRGGQGAPMNTEAFF; V: TRBV7-9; size: -; J: TRBJ1-1; D: TRBD1
DNA: TGTGCCAGCTCACCGCTAGCGGGAGCTTCGTACGAGCAGTACTTC; CDR3: CASSPLAGASYEQYF; V: TRBV18; size: -; J: TRBJ2-7; D: TRBD2
DNA: TGTGCCAGCAGCTTATTCAGCGGGAGTGTCTACGAGCAGTACTTC; CDR3: CASSLFSGSVYEQYF; V: TRBV7-2; size: -; J: TRBJ2-7; D: TRBD2
DNA: TGTGCCAGCAGCTTGGGCGGGATCGAGCAGTACTTC; CDR3: CASSLGGIEQYF; V: TRBV11-2; size: -; J: TRBJ2-7; D: -
DNA: TGTGCCAGCAGCCTGGGGGGTCACACTGAAGCTTTCTTT; CDR3: CASSLGGHTEAFF; V: TRBV4-2; size: few; J: TRBJ1-1; D: -
DNA: TGTGCCAGCAGTTTAAGGTCTAAAACATACAATGAGCAGTTCTTC; CDR3: CASSLRSKTYNEQFF; V: TRBV27; size: -; J: TRBJ2-1; D: -
DNA: TGTGCCAGCACAAGGTATTATAGCAATCAGCCCCAGCATTTT; CDR3: CASTRYYSNQPQHF; V: TRBV2; size: -; J: TRBJ1-5; D: -
DNA: TGTGCCAGCAGTTTAATGGGTCGGGCGACCTACGAGCAGTACTTC; CDR3: CASSLMGRATYEQYF; V: TRBV27; size: -; J: TRBJ2-7; D: -
DNA: TGTGCCAGCAGACTCGGACGGGGTGGCGAAAAACTGTTTTTT; CDR3: CASRLGRGGEKLFF; V: TRBV6-6; size: -; J: TRBJ1-4; D: -
DNA: TGTGCCAGCAGCAAGCAGGCCCTTAGGGGGACTGAAGCTTTCTTT; CDR3: CASSKQALRGTEAFF; V: TRBV5-8; size: -; J: TRBJ1-1; D: -